This T cell receptor (beta chain) was observed in a study of T cell responses to AZD1222 COVID-19 vaccine. Findings of the study overall: With two AZD1222 doses given, Spike-specific TCR breadth and depth both rose. Most donors were white British, females outnumbered males, and clonal diversity was possibly underestimated.

The CDR3 has 14 residues. Germline V gene sequence: CDR1 SNHLY, CDR2 FYNNEI. The V and J ends lost 3 bases and 8 bases respectively, with 11 bases between them. Using immunoSEQ multiplex PCR, the repertoire was profiled, and TCRdb retains in-frame clones only, with some absent. The sample lists approximately 190,000 clones, approximately 93% occurring once. Comment on this clone: The antigen remains unidentified.

This TCR came from an adult who received the AZD1222 COVID-19 vaccine. The specimen comprised peripheral blood, sampled 28 days after the second AZD1222 dose. This sequence joins TRBV2 and TRBJ1-6; D is unresolved. CDR3 sequence reads: CASSERVSDSPLHF. The CDR3, as DNA: TGTGCCAGCAGTGAGAGGGTATCCGATTCACCCCTCCACTTT. Using reference TRBV2 and TRBJ1-6 for the parts outside the CDR3, the full variable domain is EPEVTQTPSHQVTQMGQEVILRCVPISNHLYFYWYRQILGQKVEFLVSFYNNEISEKSEIFDDQFSVERPDGSNFTLKIRSTKLEDSAMYFCASSERVSDSPLHFGNGTRLTVT.